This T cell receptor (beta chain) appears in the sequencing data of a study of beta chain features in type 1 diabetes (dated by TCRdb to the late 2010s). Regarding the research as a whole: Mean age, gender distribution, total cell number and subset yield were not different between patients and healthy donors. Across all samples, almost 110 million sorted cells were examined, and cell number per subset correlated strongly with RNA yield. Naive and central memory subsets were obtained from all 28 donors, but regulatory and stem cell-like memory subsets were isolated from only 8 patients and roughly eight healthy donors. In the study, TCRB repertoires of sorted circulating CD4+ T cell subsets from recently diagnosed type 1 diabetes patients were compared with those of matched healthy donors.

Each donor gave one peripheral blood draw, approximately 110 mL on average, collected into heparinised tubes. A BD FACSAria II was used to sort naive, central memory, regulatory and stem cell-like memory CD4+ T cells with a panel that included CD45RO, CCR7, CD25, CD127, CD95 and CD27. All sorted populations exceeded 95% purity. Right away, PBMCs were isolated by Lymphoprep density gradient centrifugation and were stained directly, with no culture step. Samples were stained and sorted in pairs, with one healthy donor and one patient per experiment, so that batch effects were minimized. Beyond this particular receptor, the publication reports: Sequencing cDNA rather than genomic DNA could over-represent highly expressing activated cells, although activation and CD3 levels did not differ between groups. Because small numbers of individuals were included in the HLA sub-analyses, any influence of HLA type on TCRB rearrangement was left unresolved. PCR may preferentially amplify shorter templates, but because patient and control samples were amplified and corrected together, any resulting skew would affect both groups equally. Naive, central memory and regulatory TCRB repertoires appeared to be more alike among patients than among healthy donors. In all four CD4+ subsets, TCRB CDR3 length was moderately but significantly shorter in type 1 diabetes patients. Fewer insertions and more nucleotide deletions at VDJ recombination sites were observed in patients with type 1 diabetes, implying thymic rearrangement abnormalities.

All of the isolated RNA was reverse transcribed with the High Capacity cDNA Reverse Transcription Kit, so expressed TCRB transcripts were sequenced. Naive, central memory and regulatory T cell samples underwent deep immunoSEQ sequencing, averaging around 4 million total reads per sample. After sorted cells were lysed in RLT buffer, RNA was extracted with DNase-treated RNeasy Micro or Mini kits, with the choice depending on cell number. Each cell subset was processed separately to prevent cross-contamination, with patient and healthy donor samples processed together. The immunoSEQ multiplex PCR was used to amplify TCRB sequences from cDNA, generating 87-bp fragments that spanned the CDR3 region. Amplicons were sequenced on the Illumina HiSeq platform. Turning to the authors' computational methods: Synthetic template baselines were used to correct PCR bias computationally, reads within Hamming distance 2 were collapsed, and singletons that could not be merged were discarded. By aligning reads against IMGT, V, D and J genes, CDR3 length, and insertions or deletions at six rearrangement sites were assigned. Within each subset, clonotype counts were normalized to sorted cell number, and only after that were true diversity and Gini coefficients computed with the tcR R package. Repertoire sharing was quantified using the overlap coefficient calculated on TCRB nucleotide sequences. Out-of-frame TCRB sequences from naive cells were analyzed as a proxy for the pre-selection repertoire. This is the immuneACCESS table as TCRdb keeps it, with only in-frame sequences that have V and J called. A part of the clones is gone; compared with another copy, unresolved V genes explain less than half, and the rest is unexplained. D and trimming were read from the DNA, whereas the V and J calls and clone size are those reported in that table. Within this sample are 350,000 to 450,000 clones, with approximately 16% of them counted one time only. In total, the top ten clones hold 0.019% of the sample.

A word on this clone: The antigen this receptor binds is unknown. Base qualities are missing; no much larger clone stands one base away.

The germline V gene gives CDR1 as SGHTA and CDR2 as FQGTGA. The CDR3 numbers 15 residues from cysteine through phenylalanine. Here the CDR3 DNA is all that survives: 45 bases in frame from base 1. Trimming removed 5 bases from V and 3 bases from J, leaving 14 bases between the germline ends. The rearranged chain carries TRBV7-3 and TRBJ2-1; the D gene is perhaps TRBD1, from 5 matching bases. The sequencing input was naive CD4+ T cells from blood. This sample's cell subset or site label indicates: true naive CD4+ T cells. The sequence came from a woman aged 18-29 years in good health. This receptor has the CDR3 CASSRRAQGYNEQFF. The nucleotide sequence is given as TGTGCCAGCAGCCGTCGGGCGCAGGGCTACAATGAGCAGTTCTTC.